Following are 29 T cell receptor beta chains from one sample sequenced in a study of blood T cells in healthy people across ages. The authors ran a second PCR of about 7 to 12 cycles using a sample-barcoded 5' primer and a J-beta primer mix. TCRdb re-derived calls from the 5' RACE reads in MiXCR, one entry per CDR3 protein. The table shows about 1.4 million distinct CDR3 sequences, with approximately 59% occurring only once. Sequencing was carried out using blood. These receptors were collected from a man aged 18 to 29 in good health.

The chain is built from TRBV7-8 and TRBJ1-1, with unresolved D. Germline values: CDR1 SGHVS, CDR2 FQNEAQ. The CDR3 has 15 amino acids. The V gene lost 4 bases and the J gene lost 2 bases, with 14 bases spanning the gap. The CDR3 DNA reads TGTGCCAGCAGCTCAAACACGCGAAAAAACACTGAAGCTTTCTTT. Protein sequence: CASSSNTRKNTEAFF.

V gene TRBV4-1 combines with J gene TRBJ2-7, with D perhaps matching TRBD1 (5 bases). CDR1 MGHRA and CDR2 YSYEKL come from the germline V gene. CDR3 length equals 15 residues. Trimming cost V 0 bases and J 2 bases, with 11 bases left between them. The CDR3 here is CASSQDKGRTYEQYF. The CDR3 coding sequence is TGCGCCAGCAGCCAAGATAAGGGGCGAACCTACGAGCAGTACTTC.

This chain joins TRBV5-1 and TRBJ2-5; 7 nucleotides agree with TRBD1. The CDR3 totals 17 residues. Unmatched junction bases numbered 14, after V lost 4 bases and J lost 2 bases. Germline CDR1 and CDR2: SGHRS and YFSETQ. The CDR3 region has the DNA TGCGCCAGCAGCCGAAACCAGGGACAGCTGATTCAAGAGACCCAGTACTTC. Its translation: CASSRNQGQLIQETQYF.

The chain recombines TRBV27 with TRBJ1-5; no firm D call. CDR3 length: 14 amino acids. Germline V gene lookup returns CDR1 MNHEY and CDR2 SMNVEV (reference sequence). Deletions cut 0 bases from V and 11 bases from J, with 14 bases between. The CDR3 bases are TGTGCCAGCAGTTTATCAGGCGGAGGGAATGCCCAGCATTTT. It yields the protein CASSLSGGGNAQHF.

This rearrangement joins TRBV4-3 to TRBJ2-7; D tentatively fits TRBD1 or TRBD2 (6 bases each). The CDR3 runs to 15 residues. The ends were cut back, 0 bases at V and 4 bases at J, with 13 bases in the middle. CDR1 and CDR2 (germline): LGHNA, YSLEER. The CDR3 DNA is TGCGCCAGCAGCCAAGATCGTCAGGGGACTTACGAGCAGTACTTC. It encodes CASSQDRQGTYEQYF.

The rearrangement joins TRBV6-2 or TRBV6-3 to TRBJ2-1; D remains unclear. The CDR3 has 12 residues. CDR1 is MNHEY, CDR2 SVGEGT, per germline. V dropped 5 bases and J dropped 7 bases, with 9 bases sitting between them. CDR3 amino acids: CASSEVYNEQFF. CDR3 coding DNA: TGTGCCAGCAGTGAGGTCTATAATGAGCAGTTCTTC.

The rearrangement joins TRBV2 to TRBJ2-1; 10 bases are a match to TRBD1. Per germline, CDR1 SNHLY and CDR2 FYNNEI. The CDR3 sequence is 15 residues long. J was trimmed by 6 bases and V by 1 base; bases with no gene match: 3. CDR3 sequence: CASSEVGTGANEQFF. The DNA for the CDR3 is TGTGCCAGCAGTGAAGTCGGGACAGGGGCCAATGAGCAGTTCTTC.

V is TRBV27 and J is TRBJ2-7; D perhaps matches TRBD2 (7 bases). The V end was cut by 2 bases, the J end by 2 bases, with 13 bases between. CDR3 length equals 15 residues. Germline V lookup: CDR1 MNHEY, CDR2 SMNVEV (reference sequence). CDR3 sequence: CASSLVGGPPYEQYF. Here the CDR3 DNA reads TGTGCCAGCAGTTTAGTCGGGGGGCCCCCCTACGAGCAGTACTTC.

J is TRBJ2-1 and V is TRBV6-6; D unresolved. Germline V gives CDR1 MNHNY, CDR2 SVGAGI (reference sequence). The CDR3 length is 13 residues. V lost 4 bases and J lost 8, with 12 bases in between. CDR3 sequence (DNA): TGTGCCAGCAGTTCCCGAGAGGTTTATGAGCAGTTCTTC. It yields the protein CASSSREVYEQFF.

The table lists this clonotype with a few counts. The rearrangement links TRBV11-2 to TRBJ2-7; perhaps TRBD1 as D (6 bases). CDR3 length: 14 residues. CDR1 and CDR2 from the germline V gene are SGHAT and FQNNGV. Trimming took off 3 bases at V and 6 bases at J, with 15 bases between the two ends. CDR3 sequence: CASSLGHNAGEQYF. The CDR3 DNA sequence: TGTGCCAGCAGCTTGGGACACAACGCCGGCGAGCAGTACTTC.

The rearrangement joins TRBV12-3 or TRBV12-4 to TRBJ1-6; unclear D gene. The CDR3 extends over 14 amino acids. V dropped 7 bases and J dropped 0 bases, with 7 bases sitting between them. The CDR3 nucleotides are TGTGCCAGCATCTTGGGCTCCTATAATTCACCCCTCCACTTT. As protein: CASILGSYNSPLHF.

This chain uses TRBV5-1 with TRBJ2-4; D not certain. The DNA end favors TRBJ2-7, so the J call may be wrong. CDR3 size: 13 residues. Germline CDR1 SGHRS, CDR2 YFSETQ. Here the CDR3 reads CASSLEVFSEQYF. The CDR3 DNA follows: TGCGCCAGCAGCTTGGAAGTATTCTCCGAGCAGTACTTC.

This clonotype was counted between two and nine times. The chain carries TRBV5-1 and TRBJ2-3; the D gene is possibly TRBD2 (7 bases). The CDR3 extends over 16 amino acids. Looked up from germline, CDR1 is SGHRS and CDR2 is YFSETQ. V was shortened by 0 bases and J by 4 bases, with 15 bases between the two germline ends. Here the CDR3 DNA reads TGCGCCAGCAGCTTGGAGGGGGAGGGCCACGCAGATACGCAGTATTTT. Amino acid sequence: CASSLEGEGHADTQYF.

The J gene is TRBJ2-3, the V gene TRBV20-1, with TRBD2 as a possible D gene (5 bases). This CDR3 is built from 17 residues. CDR1 DFQATT and CDR2 SNEGSKA come from the germline V gene (reference sequence). Trimming removed 0 bases at V and 0 bases at J, with 16 bases between. The CDR3 bases are TGCAGTGCTAGAGACCCAGCGGCTTCTTTTAGCACAGATACGCAGTATTTT. Amino acids: CSARDPAASFSTDTQYF.

This clonotype was seen a single time. V usage is TRBV18 and J usage is TRBJ1-2; TRBD1 agrees at 9 bases. The CDR3 is 17 residues long. The germline gives CDR1 KGHSH, CDR2 LQKENI. With V trimmed by 3 bases and J by 4 bases, 12 bases remained unmatched. The CDR3 DNA reads TGTGCCAGCTCACCTCCGGGACAGGGACACTGGGGCTATGGCTACACCTTC. Its protein is CASSPPGQGHWGYGYTF. Using reference TRBV18 and TRBJ1-2 for the parts outside the CDR3, the full variable domain is NAGVMQNPRHLVRRRGQEARLRCSPMKGHSHVYWYRQLPEEGLKFMVYLQKENIIDESGMPKERFSAEFPKEGPSILRIQQVVRGDSAAYFCASSPPGQGHWGYGYTFGSGTRLTVV.

This clonotype has just a few counts. The CDR3 DNA reads TGTGCCACCAGCGGGGGGGTGCAAGAGACCCAGTACTTC. This encodes CATSGGVQETQYF. The chain has TRBV24-1 and TRBJ2-5; 8 positions agree with TRBD2. After removal of 7 bases from V and 2 bases from J, the junction contained 2 bases not matched to a gene. Germline CDR1 and CDR2: KGHDR and SFDVKD. The CDR3 covers 13 residues.

Concerning this clonotype itself: One junction end does not reproduce the germline sequence, and a read error may be involved. V gene TRBV4-2 combines with J gene TRBJ1-1; 10 bases are shared with TRBD1. Germline CDR1 LGHNA, CDR2 YNFKEQ. This CDR3 has 14 residues. The CDR3 loop is CAGSQETGGGEAFF. Here the CDR3 DNA reads TGTGCCGGCAGCCAAGAGACAGGGGGCGGTGAAGCTTTCTTT.

This clonotype was detected only a few times. J is TRBJ2-3 and V is TRBV3-1; D is uncertain. The CDR3 length is 16 residues. In germline, CDR1 is LGHDT, CDR2 YNNKEL (reference sequence). Between the trimmed V and J ends, which lost 0 bases and 0 bases, there was a span of 10 bases. For the CDR3, the DNA is TGTGCCAGCAGCCAAGATCGACCCCTCAGCACAGATACGCAGTATTTT. This translates into CASSQDRPLSTDTQYF.

This clonotype was seen a handful of times. The CDR3 coding sequence is TGTGCCTGGGGACAGTCCTACGAGCAGTACTTC. As protein: CAWGQSYEQYF. The V gene is TRBV30, the J gene TRBJ2-7, with a possible D match to TRBD1 (6 bases). The V and J ends lost 5 bases and 1 base respectively, with 6 bases between them. The germline CDR1 and CDR2 sequences are GTSNPN and SVGIG (reference sequence). The CDR3 spans 11 residues.

The J gene is TRBJ2-1, the V gene TRBV4-1; perhaps TRBD1 as D (5 bases). There are 13 residues in the CDR3. With 3 bases removed from V and 6 bases from J, the gap between germline ends came to 9 bases. Germline CDR1 MGHRA, CDR2 YSYEKL. CDR3 protein: CASSHHRGNEQFF. The CDR3 region has the DNA TGCGCCAGCAGCCACCATAGGGGCAATGAGCAGTTCTTC.

This clonotype was detected only a few times. The chain links TRBV12-3 or TRBV12-4 to TRBJ2-7; TRBD2 matches 13 bases. V dropped 6 bases and J dropped 0; count of bases not matched to a gene: 5. CDR3 length: 16 residues. CDR3 sequence reads: CASRSGLAGASYEQYF. CDR3 DNA sequence: TGTGCCAGCAGATCCGGACTAGCGGGAGCCTCCTACGAGCAGTACTTC.

This chain connects TRBV29-1 to TRBJ2-1; 13 bases align to TRBD2. This CDR3 comprises 14 residues. Germline V lookup: CDR1 SQVTM, CDR2 ANQGSEA. V gave up 0 bases and J gave up 7 bases; unmatched junction bases: 0. In DNA form, the CDR3 reads TGCAGCGTTGAAGAACTAGCGGGAGGGAATGAGCAGTTCTTC. The encoded protein is CSVEELAGGNEQFF.

V and J are TRBV20-1 and TRBJ2-7; TRBD1 might be the D (6 bases). CDR1 is DFQATT, CDR2 SNEGSKA, per germline (reference sequence). Deletions cut 0 bases from V and 7 bases from J, with 13 bases between. CDR3 size: 13 residues. Written as DNA, the CDR3 is TGCAGTGCTAGAGATCGAGGGGGACGGGAGCAGTACTTC. Amino acid sequence: CSARDRGGREQYF.

This clonotype was counted between two and nine times. V is TRBV10-3 and J is TRBJ2-5; D is unclear. The CDR3 length is 12 residues. Trimming stripped 4 bases from V and 5 bases from J, with 8 bases between. Germline CDR1 ENHRY, CDR2 SYGVKD. CDR3 amino acids: CAISGRAETQYF. CDR3 coding DNA: TGTGCCATCAGTGGAAGGGCGGAGACCCAGTACTTC.

The chain uses TRBV29-1 and TRBJ2-7; D is possibly TRBD1 (6 bases). Trimming shortened V by 6 bases and J by 6 bases, and 18 bases separated the two germline ends. The V gene's germline CDR1 is SQVTM and CDR2 ANQGSEA. The CDR3 loop spans 13 amino acids. The CDR3 loop reads CSVFFAQGSEQYF. CDR3 in DNA: TGCAGCGTCTTTTTTGCTCAGGGGAGCGAGCAGTACTTC.

This clonotype was seen only a few times. V and J are TRBV29-1 and TRBJ2-7, with D perhaps given as TRBD1 or TRBD2 (5 bases each). The CDR3 sequence is 14 residues long. Germline V gives CDR1 SQVTM, CDR2 ANQGSEA. V was pared by 7 bases and J by 2 bases, with 18 bases between. As DNA, the CDR3 is TGCAGCGCCCTAAGGCGAGGGGACCCCTACGAGCAGTACTTC. It specifies CSALRRGDPYEQYF.

The rearrangement joins TRBV6-6 to TRBJ1-2; D is uncertain. The V gene's germline CDR1 is MNHNY and CDR2 SVGAGI (reference sequence). Trimming left V 1 base short and J 0 bases short, with 3 bases between. This CDR3 has 13 amino acids. CDR3 amino acids: CASSYLANYGYTF. As DNA, the CDR3 is TGTGCCAGCAGTTACTTGGCTAACTATGGCTACACCTTC.

The V call is TRBV10-3, the J call TRBJ1-2, with D unclear. Germline CDR1 and CDR2: ENHRY and SYGVKD. V dropped 0 bases and J dropped 2 bases, with 7 bases sitting between them. There are 14 residues in the CDR3. CDR3 protein: CAISESDTNYGYTF. The DNA of the CDR3 is TGTGCCATCAGTGAGTCAGACACCAACTATGGCTACACCTTC.

In this sample, this clonotype turned up a few times. The chain combines TRBV7-6 with TRBJ2-3; 10 bases map to TRBD2. CDR3 length: 16 residues. J was trimmed by 0 bases and V by 0 bases; bases with no gene match: 0. CDR1 is SGHVS and CDR2 is FNYEAQ in the germline V gene. CDR3 protein: CASSLAGLASTDTQYF. CDR3 nucleotide sequence: TGTGCCAGCAGCTTAGCGGGACTAGCGAGCACAGATACGCAGTATTTT. Full variable domain (missing parts from reference TRBV7-6 and TRBJ2-3): GAGVSQSPRYKVTKRGQDVALRCDPISGHVSLYWYRQALGQGPEFLTYFNYEAQQDKSGLPNDRFSAERPEGSISTLTIQRTEQRDSAMYRCASSLAGLASTDTQYFGPGTRLTVL.